Shown below are 21 T cell receptor beta chains from a single sample sequenced in a study of Graves' ophthalmopathy and Graves' hyperthyroidism. Amplified TCR beta CDR3 regions were obtained using RNA transcripts as template. An initial RT-PCR round employing HTBI primers preceded a second-round multiplex PCR. Using its own MiXCR run on the multiplex PCR reads, TCRdb lists one record per CDR3 protein. The sample has about 700,000 distinct CDR3 sequences; roughly 40% are singletons. The sample comprised peripheral blood. The receptors come from an adult man with Graves' ophthalmopathy.

The chain links TRBV3-1 to TRBJ2-5; the D is unclear. The V and J ends lost 2 bases and 3 bases respectively, with 13 bases between them. Per the germline V gene, CDR1 is LGHDT and CDR2 is YNNKEL (reference sequence). This CDR3 has 15 residues. This CDR3 reads CASSQRIDLEETQYF. In DNA form, the CDR3 reads TGTGCCAGCAGCCAAAGGATCGACCTTGAAGAGACCCAGTACTTC.

There are many counts of this clonotype. This chain connects TRBV29-1 to TRBJ2-5; 8 nucleotides align to TRBD2. This CDR3 has 13 amino acids. Germline V lookup: CDR1 SQVTM, CDR2 ANQGSEA. The V and J ends lost 3 bases and 2 bases, in that order; junction bases with no gene match: 2. CDR3 residues: CSVDTSGQETQYF. Here the CDR3 DNA reads TGCAGCGTTGATACTAGCGGACAAGAGACCCAGTACTTC.

This clonotype was seen at least ten times. The chain links TRBV7-9 to TRBJ1-1; D is perhaps TRBD1 (6 bases). Trimming took off 1 base at V and 3 bases at J, with 15 bases between the two ends. Germline CDR1 SEHNR, CDR2 FQNEAQ (reference sequence). This CDR3 spans 16 amino acids. CDR3 nucleotide sequence: TGTGCCAGCAGCTTAGGGGCAGGGGCGATGGACACTGAAGCTTTCTTT. Amino acid sequence: CASSLGAGAMDTEAFF.

The sample holds many counts of this clonotype. This rearrangement joins TRBV20-1 to TRBJ2-7; D is possibly TRBD1 or TRBD2 (5 bases each). This CDR3 has 11 residues. The germline CDR1 and CDR2 sequences are DFQATT and SNEGSKA (reference sequence). Trimming cost V 7 bases and J 7 bases, with 14 bases left between them. The CDR3 DNA sequence: TGCAGTGTTGGGACCAACACTGAGCAGTACTTC. Translation gives CSVGTNTEQYF.

The chain is built from TRBV29-1 and TRBJ2-5; D possibly corresponds to TRBD2 (6 bases). The CDR3 has 13 residues. CDR1 is SQVTM and CDR2 is ANQGSEA in the germline V gene. With 8 bases removed from V and 2 bases from J, the gap between germline ends came to 15 bases. Here the CDR3 reads CSFGFGGQETQYF. The DNA of the CDR3 is TGCAGCTTCGGCTTCGGGGGACAAGAGACCCAGTACTTC. Supplemented by reference TRBV29-1 and TRBJ2-5, the full variable domain reads SAVISQKPSRDICQRGTSLTIQCQVDSQVTMMFWYRQQPGQSLTLIATANQGSEATYESGFVIDKFPISRPNLTFSTLTVSNMSPEDSSIYLCSFGFGGQETQYFGPGTRLLVL.

In its sample, this clonotype was seen once. This sequence may be a read error, since a much larger clone differs from it by one base. The chain carries TRBV11-2 and TRBJ1-6; 7 bases line up with TRBD1. V shed 5 bases, J shed 9 bases, and the junction held 10 bases outside the gene matches. The CDR3 is 15 amino acids. The germline V gene encodes CDR1 SGHAT and CDR2 FQNNGV. CDR3 protein: CASSRSGGDVSPLHF. Written as DNA, the CDR3 is TGTGCCAGCAGCCGCTCAGGGGGGGACGTTTCACCCCTCCACTTT.

Comment on this clonotype: This could be a read error, since a much larger clone is one nucleotide away. This sequence joins TRBV10-3 and TRBJ2-7; 9 bases are shared with TRBD1. This CDR3 comprises 15 residues. Germline values: CDR1 ENHRY, CDR2 SYGVKD. CDR3 DNA sequence: TGTGCCGTCAGTGGGGCCGGGACAGGGATCCACGAGCAGTACTTC. It codes for CAVSGAGTGIHEQYF.

This rearrangement joins TRBV10-3 to TRBJ1-4; a weak D match, TRBD1 (6 bases). The germline V gene encodes CDR1 ENHRY and CDR2 SYGVKD. The CDR3 is 14 amino acids. Trimming shortened V by 5 bases and J by 6 bases, and 13 bases separated the two germline ends. The CDR3 nucleotides are TGTGCCATCAGTTACGGGGGGGCGGATGAAAAACTGTTTTTT. Translated, it gives CAISYGGADEKLFF.

Many counts were recorded for this clonotype. The rearrangement joins TRBV15 to TRBJ1-5; no clear D. Germline V gene sequence: CDR1 LNHNV, CDR2 YYDKDF (reference sequence). Trimming took 0 bases from V and 7 from J, leaving 13 bases between them. The CDR3 length is 15 residues. The CDR3 DNA is TGTGCCACCAGCAGAGATCCCGGGTTCAGCCAGCCCCAGCATTTT. It codes for CATSRDPGFSQPQHF. Supplemented by reference TRBV15 and TRBJ1-5, the full variable domain reads DAMVIQNPRYQVTQFGKPVTLSCSQTLNHNVMYWYQQKSSQAPKLLFHYYDKDFNNEADTPDNFQSRRPNTSFCFLDIRSPGLGDTAMYLCATSRDPGFSQPQHFGDGTRLSIL.

With respect to this clonotype: One end of the junction is discordant with germline, which a read error may explain. V and J are TRBV4-1 and TRBJ2-7, with 8 bases that match TRBD1. This CDR3 spans 14 amino acids. Germline CDR1 is MGHRA and CDR2 is YSYEKL. CDR3 amino acids: CASSQAGGIDEQYF. In DNA, the CDR3 is TGTGCCAGCAGCCAAGCAGGGGGCATCGACGAGCAGTACTTC.

This clonotype was seen only a few times. The chain links TRBV20-1 to TRBJ2-7; 7 nucleotides align to TRBD1. With V trimmed by 6 bases and J by 0 bases, 11 bases remained unmatched. The CDR3 has 15 amino acids. Germline V gene sequence: CDR1 DFQATT, CDR2 SNEGSKA (reference sequence). Written as DNA, the CDR3 is TGCAGTGCCCGGTCGGACAGGACCCACTCCTACGAGCAGTACTTC. Translated, it gives CSARSDRTHSYEQYF.

This clonotype was recorded at least ten times. The rearrangement links TRBV6-1 to TRBJ2-7, with no clear D. The CDR3 runs to 11 residues. Germline V lookup: CDR1 MNHNS, CDR2 SASEGT. V gave up 4 bases and J gave up 2 bases, with 3 bases separating them. The CDR3 DNA is TGTGCCAGCAGTGGCCCCTACGAGCAGTACTTC. Amino acid sequence: CASSGPYEQYF.

The chain has TRBV5-1 and TRBJ2-7; TRBD2 is a possible D gene (5 bases). CDR1 SGHRS and CDR2 YFSETQ come from the germline V gene. V lost 4 bases to trimming and J lost 5 bases, with 19 bases between them. CDR3 length: 15 residues. The CDR3 loop is CASSPRDPLMNEQYF. CDR3 bases: TGCGCCAGCAGCCCCCGGGATCCCCTGATGAACGAGCAGTACTTC.

This chain connects TRBV11-2 to TRBJ2-3; D might be TRBD2 (6 bases). CDR1 and CDR2 (germline): SGHAT, FQNNGV. V was clipped by 2 bases and J by 1 base, with 10 bases between them. The CDR3 has 15 residues. CDR3 sequence (DNA): TGTGCCAGCAGCTTATCAGCGGGCCGCACAGATACGCAGTATTTT. It specifies CASSLSAGRTDTQYF.

The table lists this clonotype with a few counts. This sequence may be a read error, since a much larger clone differs from it by one base. The conserved final phenylalanine or tryptophan is absent from the CDR3, which likely points to a read error. The chain recombines TRBV10-3 with TRBJ1-1, with no clear D. V dropped 0 bases and J dropped 7 bases, with 6 bases sitting between them. The CDR3 sequence is 12 residues long. Germline V gene lookup returns CDR1 ENHRY and CDR2 SYGVKD. CDR3 nucleotides: TGTGCCATCAGTGAGTCGCGGCTTGAAGCTTTCCTT. This gives the protein CAISESRLEAFL.

J is TRBJ2-5 and V is TRBV25-1; D is perhaps TRBD1 (5 bases). Trimming left V 3 bases short and J 1 base short, with 18 bases between. CDR1 MGHDK and CDR2 SYGVNS come from the germline V gene. The CDR3 is made up of 17 amino acids. As DNA, the CDR3 is TGTGCCAGCAGTGACTCGAACATTAGCAGGGTCCAAGAGACCCAGTACTTC. Its protein is CASSDSNISRVQETQYF.

The chain is built from TRBV11-1 and TRBJ2-3; D possibly corresponds to TRBD2 (5 bases). Germline V gene lookup returns CDR1 SGHAT and CDR2 FQDESV (reference sequence). V was clipped by 1 base and J by 4 bases, with 15 bases between them. CDR3 length: 16 residues. CDR3 region: CASSLDYYAGADTQYF. CDR3 nucleotides: TGTGCCAGCAGCTTAGATTACTATGCGGGCGCAGATACGCAGTATTTT.

This clonotype was recorded many times. V gene TRBV12-3 or TRBV12-4 combines with J gene TRBJ1-6, with 7 bases that match TRBD1. The CDR3 has 14 amino acids. The V gene end was trimmed by 7 bases and the J gene end by 6 bases; junction bases not matched to a gene: 6. CDR3 amino acids: CASNWDSFNSPLHF. The CDR3 nucleotides read TGTGCCAGCAACTGGGACAGCTTTAATTCACCCCTCCACTTT.

In the case of this clonotype: It may be a read error: a sequence one base away is much more abundant. The rearrangement joins TRBV7-9 to TRBJ2-5; TRBD1 matches at 10 bases. The CDR3 loop spans 15 amino acids. CDR1 SEHNR and CDR2 FQNEAQ come from the germline V gene (reference sequence). CDR3 sequence reads: CASSLGQGMEEAQYF. CDR3 in DNA: TGTGCCAGCAGCCTGGGACAGGGGATGGAAGAGGCCCAGTACTTC. Combining the CDR3 with reference TRBV7-9 and TRBJ2-5 gives the whole variable domain DTGVSQNPRHKITKRGQNVTFRCDPISEHNRLYWYRQTLGQGPEFLTYFQNEAQLEKSRLLSDRFSAERPKGSFSTLEIQRTEQGDSAMYLCASSLGQGMEEAQYFGPGTRLLVL.

This clonotype was observed a few times. The J gene is TRBJ1-1, the V gene TRBV7-9; D is unresolved. The CDR3 runs to 14 residues. Germline CDR1 SEHNR, CDR2 FQNEAQ (reference sequence). The V end was cut by 5 bases, the J end by 1 base, with 11 bases between. The DNA for the CDR3 is TGTGCCAGCAGCAGAGAAACCTCGAACACTGAAGCTTTCTTT. Translation: CASSRETSNTEAFF.

J is TRBJ1-1 and V is TRBV7-9; D perhaps matches TRBD1 (6 bases). From germline, CDR1 is SEHNR and CDR2 FQNEAQ (reference sequence). This CDR3 is 17 amino acids long. V gave up 5 bases and J gave up 2 bases, with 21 bases separating them. The CDR3 loop reads CASSPTPGDTPNTEAFF. DNA of the CDR3: TGTGCCAGCAGCCCGACCCCAGGGGACACCCCAAACACTGAAGCTTTCTTT.